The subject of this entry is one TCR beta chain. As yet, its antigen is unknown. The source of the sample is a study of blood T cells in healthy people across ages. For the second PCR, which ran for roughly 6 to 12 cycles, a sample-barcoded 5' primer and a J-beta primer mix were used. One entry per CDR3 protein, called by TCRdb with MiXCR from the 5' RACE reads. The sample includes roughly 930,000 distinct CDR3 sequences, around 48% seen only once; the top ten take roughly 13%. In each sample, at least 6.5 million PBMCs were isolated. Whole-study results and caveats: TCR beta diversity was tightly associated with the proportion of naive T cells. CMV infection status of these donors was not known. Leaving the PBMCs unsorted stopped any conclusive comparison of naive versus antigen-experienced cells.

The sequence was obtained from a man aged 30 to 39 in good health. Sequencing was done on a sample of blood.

CDR3 nucleotide sequence: TGTGCCAGCAGTTTTCACAGGGGGCCCGGCAATCAGCCCCAGCATTTT. Translating it yields CASSFHRGPGNQPQHF. The V call is TRBV12-3 or TRBV12-4, the J call TRBJ1-5; 9 nucleotides agree with TRBD1. J was trimmed by 2 bases and V by 3 bases; bases with no gene match: 5. The CDR3 covers 16 residues.